This is a list of T cell receptor beta chains from one sample in a study of blood T cells in healthy people across ages. TCRdb re-called the 5' RACE reads with MiXCR, one entry per CDR3 protein. The sample contains 1.5 million to 1.9 million distinct CDR3 sequences, roughly 43% of which appear only once. Sequenced material: blood. The receptor set was obtained from a woman aged 18-30 years in good health. Each CDR3 is given with its conserved first and last residue. A D gene is named only where the DNA matches it firmly. The size entry is marked missing in some rows and otherwise reads once, few, many or a size class.

d_gene	v_gene	abundance	j_gene	CDR3nt	CDR3aa
.	TRBV3-1	.	TRBJ2-7	TGTGCCAGCAGCCAAGGGATCGGACAGTCCTACGAGCAGTACTTC	CASSQGIGQSYEQYF
.	TRBV28	few	TRBJ1-6	TGTGCCAGCAGTTTAATGTATAATTCACCCCTCCACTTT	CASSLMYNSPLHF
.	TRBV4-1	few	TRBJ1-1	TGCGCCAGCAGCCAAGGGAACATGAACACTGAAGCTTTCTTT	CASSQGNMNTEAFF
.	TRBV25-1	.	TRBJ2-7	TGTGCCAGCAGTACCCAGGACTGGTCCTACGAGCAGTACTTC	CASSTQDWSYEQYF
TRBD2	TRBV9	many	TRBJ2-7	TGTGCCAGCAGCCCAGGACTAGCGGCCTCCTACGAGCAGTACTTC	CASSPGLAASYEQYF
.	TRBV28	once	TRBJ2-3	TGTGCCAGCAGCTATGACGATTGGGATACGCAGTATTTT	CASSYDDWDTQYF
.	TRBV9	.	TRBJ1-2	TGTGCCAGCAGCGGGCATACTTCGGTTAACTATGGCTACACCTTC	CASSGHTSVNYGYTF
.	TRBV28	.	TRBJ1-5	TGTGCCAGCAGTACGGGGCGGCCCCAGCATTTT	CASSTGRPQHF
.	TRBV6-6	few	TRBJ1-2	TGTGCCAGCCTGGTAACTAACTATGGCTACACCTTC	CASLVTNYGYTF
.	TRBV6-2/TRBV6-3	.	TRBJ2-7	TGTGCCAGCTCCGACGCCGTTGAATACGAGCAGTACTTC	CASSDAVEYEQYF
.	TRBV11-2	few	TRBJ2-7	TGTGCCAGCAGCTTAGTCACCAGGGACTACGAGCAGTACTTC	CASSLVTRDYEQYF
.	TRBV27	many	TRBJ1-2	TGTGCCAGCAGTTTTTACTATGGCTACACCTTC	CASSFYYGYTF
.	TRBV7-2	.	TRBJ1-2	TGTGCCAGCAGCAAGGACACCGGGAGTCCCTATGGCTACACCTTC	CASSKDTGSPYGYTF
.	TRBV14	.	TRBJ1-2	TGTGCCAGCAGCCACTCATTCTATGGCTACACCTTC	CASSHSFYGYTF
TRBD1	TRBV6-6	.	TRBJ2-7	TGTGCCAGCAGTTACGGACAGGAACCTTTTGAGCAGTACTTC	CASSYGQEPFEQYF
.	TRBV5-1	few	TRBJ2-7	TGCGCCAGCAAAACAGGGTACGAGCAGTACTTC	CASKTGYEQYF
TRBD1	TRBV7-2	.	TRBJ1-1	TGTGCCAGCAGCCCGGGGACAGGGAGGGCCACTGAAGCTTTCTTT	CASSPGTGRATEAFF
.	TRBV12-3/TRBV12-4	.	TRBJ1-6	TGTGCCAGCAGTCGGGGAGGCGCCTATAATTCACCCCTCCACTTT	CASSRGGAYNSPLHF
.	TRBV20-1	.	TRBJ2-3	TGCAGTGCTAGAACACGGGCCTTTTTCACAGATACGCAGTATTTT	CSARTRAFFTDTQYF
TRBD2	TRBV10-3	few	TRBJ2-5	TGTGCCATCAGTGAGTCGCTAGCGGGGGTACAAGAGACCCAGTACTTC	CAISESLAGVQETQYF
TRBD2	TRBV20-1	few	TRBJ2-1	TGCAGTGCGAGGACTAGCGGGTCACCTTTTGAGCAGTTCTTC	CSARTSGSPFEQFF
.	TRBV7-9	few	TRBJ2-3	TGTGCCAGCAGCTTAATGCGGGGCCACACAGATACGCAGTATTTT	CASSLMRGHTDTQYF
.	TRBV12-3/TRBV12-4	few	TRBJ1-2	TGTGCCAGCGGCATTATGGGCTACACCTTC	CASGIMGYTF
.	TRBV5-1	.	TRBJ2-1	TGCGCCACCAAATATAGCGGCTCCTCTTACAATGAGCAGTTCTTC	CATKYSGSSYNEQFF
.	TRBV5-1	once	TRBJ2-3	TGCGCCAGCAGCTTGGACCCTGGGGGCGCAGATACGCAGTATTTT	CASSLDPGGADTQYF
.	TRBV20-1	.	TRBJ2-5	TGCAGTGCTAGGACCCCCCAAGTGGGGACCCAGTACTTC	CSARTPQVGTQYF
TRBD1	TRBV5-1	few	TRBJ1-2	TGCGCCAGCAACTCGGTGGACAGGGCTTATGGCTACACCTTC	CASNSVDRAYGYTF
TRBD1	TRBV28	.	TRBJ1-4	TGTGCCAGCAGTTCCACCGGGACAGGGCTTAATGAAAAACTGTTTTTT	CASSSTGTGLNEKLFF
.	TRBV7-9	few	TRBJ1-2	TGTGCCAGCAGCTTAGTGGAGGGACATGTCTATGGCTACACCTTC	CASSLVEGHVYGYTF
TRBD2	TRBV15	many	TRBJ2-3	TGTGCCACCAGCAGAGACTTCAGCGGGGGGGTCGCAGATACGCAGTATTTT	CATSRDFSGGVADTQYF
.	TRBV5-1	few	TRBJ2-7	TGCGCCAGCAGCTTGGAGCCGGGGAGCTCCTACAATGAGCAGTACTTC	CASSLEPGSSYNEQYF
TRBD2	TRBV7-2	.	TRBJ2-1	TGTGCCAGCAGTCGACTAGCGGGGGGGCGGGGCAATGAGCAGTTCTTC	CASSRLAGGRGNEQFF
.	TRBV25-1	.	TRBJ1-2	TGTACCAGCAGTGAAGCGGGACCACAGACTGGCTACACCTTC	CTSSEAGPQTGYTF
TRBD2	TRBV12-3/TRBV12-4	.	TRBJ2-1	TGTGCCAGCAGTTTGTATGGCGGGGGTGAGCAGTTCTTC	CASSLYGGGEQFF
.	TRBV23-1	.	TRBJ1-1	TGCGCCAGCAGTCAACCTGGGCCAACTGGGACTGAAGCTTTCTTT	CASSQPGPTGTEAFF
.	TRBV12-3/TRBV12-4	.	TRBJ2-6	TGTGCCAGCAGTTTTGGGCAGGGGATCTTCTCTGGGGCCAACGTCCTGACTTTC	CASSFGQGIFSGANVLTF
.	TRBV4-1	few	TRBJ1-1	TGCGCCAGCAGCCAGCCCGGGACGAAGAACACTGAAGCTTTCTTT	CASSQPGTKNTEAFF
TRBD2	TRBV7-2	few	TRBJ2-3	TGTGCCAGCAGCTTATATTCTAGCGGGGGGCCCCTAAGCACGGATACGCAGTATTTT	CASSLYSSGGPLSTDTQYF
.	TRBV10-3	.	TRBJ2-3	TGTGCCACCCTAGCGACCGGAGTTGCGTATTTT	CATLATGVAYF
TRBD2	TRBV20-1	.	TRBJ2-1	TGCAGTGCTAGAGAACCTAGGACTAGCGGTCTTGAGCAGTTCTTC	CSAREPRTSGLEQFF
.	TRBV6-2/TRBV6-3	few	TRBJ2-3	TGTGCCAGCAGTTACTCCGAAGTCCCAGATACGCAGTATTTT	CASSYSEVPDTQYF
.	TRBV7-9	.	TRBJ1-4	TGTGCCAGCAGCTTAAGACAGGATAATGAAAAACTGTTTTTT	CASSLRQDNEKLFF